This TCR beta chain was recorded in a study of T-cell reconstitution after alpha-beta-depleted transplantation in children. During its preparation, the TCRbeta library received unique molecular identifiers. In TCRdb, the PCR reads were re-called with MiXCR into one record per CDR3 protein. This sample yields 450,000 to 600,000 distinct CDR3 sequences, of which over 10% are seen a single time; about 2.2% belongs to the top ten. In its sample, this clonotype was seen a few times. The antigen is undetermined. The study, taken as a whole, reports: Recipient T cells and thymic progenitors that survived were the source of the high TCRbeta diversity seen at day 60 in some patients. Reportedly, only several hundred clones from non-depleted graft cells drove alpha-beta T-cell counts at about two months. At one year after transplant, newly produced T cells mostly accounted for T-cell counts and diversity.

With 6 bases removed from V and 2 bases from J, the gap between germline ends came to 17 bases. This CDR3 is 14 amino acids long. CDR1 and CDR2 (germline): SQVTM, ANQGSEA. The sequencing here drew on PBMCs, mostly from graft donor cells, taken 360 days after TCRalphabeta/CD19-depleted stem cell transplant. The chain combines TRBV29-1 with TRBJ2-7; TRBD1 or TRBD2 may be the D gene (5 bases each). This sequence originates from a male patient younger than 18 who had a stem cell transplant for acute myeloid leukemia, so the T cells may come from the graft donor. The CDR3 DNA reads TGCAGCGTAGAAAAGAGGGACCTAACCTACGAGCAGTACTTC. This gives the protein CSVEKRDLTYEQYF.